The present TCR beta chain was sequenced within a study of OX40 agonist ivuxolimab in advanced cancers. With respect to the entire study: Ivuxolimab, which targeted the costimulatory receptor OX40 (CD134), was an agonistic, fully human IgG2 monoclonal antibody. Three dose-escalation patients achieved partial responses, one with hepatocellular carcinoma and two with cutaneous melanoma. Prior anti-PD-1, anti-PD-L1 or anti-CTLA-4 therapy was permitted, and checkpoint inhibitors had been received by less than 45% of dose-escalation patients. Intravenous ivuxolimab was administered to patients every 2 weeks at six dose levels: 0.01, 0.1, 0.3, 1.5, 3 and 10 mg/kg. In the dose-escalation cohort, 70% to 90% of patients were male, and the mean age was approximately 60 years with a range of roughly 23 to 79. The paper reports the monotherapy dose-escalation portion (N of about 56 patients) of the phase I ivuxolimab trial. The point of sequencing TCRbeta in the periphery was to test whether ivuxolimab changed TCR sequence diversity and drove clonal T-cell expansion. Among the approximately 50 dose-escalation patients, some 20 had hepatocellular carcinoma, roughly 15 melanoma, 9 renal cell carcinoma and 9 head and neck cancer.

Patients with a history of autoimmune disease or receiving systemic immunosuppression were excluded from the trial. Peripheral blood for TCR sequencing was collected from all dose cohorts at baseline, on cycle 4 day 1, and on cycle 7 day 1. Samples came from an open-label, multicenter, first-in-human phase I dose-escalation trial of ivuxolimab. Adults with locally advanced or metastatic head and neck squamous cell, hepatocellular, melanoma or renal cell carcinoma were enrolled in the trial. Before TCR sequencing, CD4+ and CD8+ T cells were separately sorted from peripheral blood. This clone was seen only a few times. Its specific antigen is unknown. The record has no base qualities; no much larger clone is one base away. Overall study outcomes, separate from this receptor: After ivuxolimab, CD8+ T cells had more expanded clones than CD4+ T cells on average. At doses of 0.1 to 3.0 mg/kg, clonal expansion of both CD4+ and CD8+ blood T cells was observed from baseline to week 6. Low levels of normalized T-cell clonal expansion were also shown by some nonresponding patients. In the 0.1-3.0 mg/kg groups, partial responders were among the patients with the lowest normalized peripheral clonal expansion, particularly in CD8+ T cells. Which antigens the clonally expanded peripheral T cells were specific for was not determined.

The CDR1 and CDR2 encoded by the germline V gene are KGHSH and LQKENI. V drops 8 bases and J drops 2 bases, leaving 21 bases in between. CDR3 length: 16 amino acids, cysteine to phenylalanine. CDR3 DNA is the only sequence kept; it has 48 bases, read in frame from the first base. Genomic DNA was isolated from the sorted cells so that the TCRbeta CDR3 region could be sequenced. The immunoSEQ Assay was used for sequencing of TCRbeta CDR3 regions. In its TCRdb copy, this immuneACCESS table keeps in-frame sequences only and misses some clones. Where compared with another copy, unresolved V genes explain less than half of these, and the others have no known cause. The sample contains some 60,000 clones, more than 80% of them found a single time. The ten most abundant clones make up under 2% of the sample.

This sequence uses TRBV18 and TRBJ2-5, with an unclear D gene assignment. The sample here was CD4+ or CD8+ T cells sorted from blood, taken in a trial of the OX40 agonist ivuxolimab. This sequence was found in an adult with an advanced solid tumor such as melanoma, head and neck, liver or kidney cancer. The nucleotides read TGTGCCAGCACCCCGGGTTACTCGCGAGCTCAAGAGACCCAGTACTTC. This sequence encodes CASTPGYSRAQETQYF.